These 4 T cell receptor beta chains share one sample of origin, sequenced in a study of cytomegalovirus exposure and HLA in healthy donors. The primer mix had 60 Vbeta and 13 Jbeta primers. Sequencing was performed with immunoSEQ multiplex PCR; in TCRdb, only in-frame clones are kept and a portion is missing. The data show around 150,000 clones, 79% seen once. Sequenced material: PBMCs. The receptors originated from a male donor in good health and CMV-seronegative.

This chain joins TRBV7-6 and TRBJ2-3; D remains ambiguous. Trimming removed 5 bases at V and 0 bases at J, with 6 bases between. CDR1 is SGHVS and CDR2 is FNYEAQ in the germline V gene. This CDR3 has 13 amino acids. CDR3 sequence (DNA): TGTGCCAGCAGCGCGAAAAGCACAGATACGCAGTATTTT. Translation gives CASSAKSTDTQYF. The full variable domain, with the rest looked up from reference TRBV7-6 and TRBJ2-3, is GAGVSQSPRYKVTKRGQDVALRCDPISGHVSLYWYRQALGQGPEFLTYFNYEAQQDKSGLPNDRFSAERPEGSISTLTIQRTEQRDSAMYRCASSAKSTDTQYFGPGTRLTVL.

CDR3 residues: CAWSVQKEQYF. CDR3 nucleotides: TGTGCCTGGAGTGTACAGAAGGAGCAGTACTTC. V gene TRBV30 combines with J gene TRBJ2-7; D gene uncertain. CDR3 size: 11 residues. Deletions cut 0 bases from V and 7 bases from J, with 7 bases between. Looked up from germline, CDR1 is GTSNPN and CDR2 is SVGIG (reference sequence).

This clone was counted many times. CDR3 amino acids: CASSTTDRGLDSNQPQHF. Here the CDR3 DNA reads TGTGCCAGTAGTACCACCGACAGGGGGCTAGATAGCAATCAGCCCCAGCATTTT. The V and J genes are TRBV19 and TRBJ1-5; 10 nucleotides line up with TRBD1. Per the germline V gene, CDR1 is LNHDA and CDR2 is SQIVND (reference sequence). V lost 4 bases to trimming and J lost 0 bases; unmatched junction nucleotides: 9. This CDR3 contains 18 residues.

CDR3 region: CASSRHPAGNTIYF. The CDR3 bases are TGTGCCAGCAGCCGACACCCCGCCGGAAACACCATATATTTT. This chain connects TRBV14 to TRBJ1-3; D is unclear. The ends were cut back, 4 bases at V and 4 bases at J, with 11 bases in the middle. CDR3 length: 14 amino acids. The germline V gene encodes CDR1 SGHDN and CDR2 FVKESK.